Below, 21 T cell receptor beta chains from the same sample are listed, as sequenced in a study of cytomegalovirus exposure and HLA in healthy donors. The PCR employed 60 Vbeta primers together with 13 Jbeta primers. The data were produced by immunoSEQ multiplex PCR, yet TCRdb's version contains in-frame clones alone and is incomplete. The sample includes more than 95,000 clones, roughly 71% of them seen just once. The source material was PBMCs. These receptors all come from a woman between 50 and 59 years old in good health and CMV-seropositive.

J is TRBJ2-3 and V is TRBV18, with 7 bases identical to TRBD1. V gave up 3 bases and J gave up 1 base; unmatched junction bases: 16. The CDR3 is made up of 19 amino acids. Per germline, CDR1 KGHSH and CDR2 LQKENI. The CDR3: CASSPSRATGAVGTDTQYF. The CDR3 DNA reads as TGTGCCAGCTCACCGTCACGCGCCACAGGGGCGGTGGGCACAGATACGCAGTATTTT.

J is TRBJ2-3 and V is TRBV14; TRBD2 aligns across 8 bases. The CDR3 consists of 18 residues. Trimming cost V 3 bases and J 2 bases; bases outside gene matches: 13. From germline, CDR1 is SGHDN and CDR2 FVKESK. CDR3 protein: CASSHFIAGRPPTDTQYF. CDR3 in DNA: TGTGCCAGCAGCCACTTTATAGCGGGGAGGCCTCCCACAGATACGCAGTATTTT. The full variable domain, in which reference TRBV14 and TRBJ2-3 provide the parts outside the CDR3, is EAGVTQFPSHSVIEKGQTVTLRCDPISGHDNLYWYRRVMGKEIKFLLHFVKESKQDESGMPNNRFLAERTGGTYSTLKVQPAELEDSGVYFCASSHFIAGRPPTDTQYFGPGTRLTVL.

The rearrangement links TRBV19 to TRBJ1-6; possible D gene TRBD1, 5 bases. V shed 10 bases and J shed 0 bases, with 16 bases lying between them. The length of the CDR3 is 16 residues. Germline loops: CDR1 LNHDA, CDR2 SQIVND (reference sequence). The CDR3 bases are TGTGCCACCCGACGCAGGGTGGGCTCCTATAATTCACCCCTCCACTTT. The encoded protein is CATRRRVGSYNSPLHF.

The chain combines TRBV10-1 with TRBJ2-1; 11 bases align to TRBD2. With V trimmed by 6 bases and J by 6 bases, 7 bases remained unmatched. The germline gives CDR1 WNHNN, CDR2 SYGVQD (reference sequence). The CDR3 loop spans 15 amino acids. CDR3 bases: TGCGCCAGCAGCGTTAGCGGGGGGGCGGCCAATGAGCAGTTCTTC. This gives the protein CASSVSGGAANEQFF.

This clone showed up just a few times. This sequence joins TRBV4-1 and TRBJ1-5; D remains ambiguous. CDR1 and CDR2 from the germline V gene are MGHRA and YSYEKL. V shed 4 bases and J shed 3 bases, with 7 bases lying between them. The CDR3 covers 13 residues. The CDR3 DNA reads TGCGCCAGCAGCCTTGGCCTCAATCAGCCCCAGCATTTT. Translation: CASSLGLNQPQHF.

The V and J genes are TRBV27 and TRBJ2-2, with a weak D call TRBD1 (5 bases). Trimming shortened V by 0 bases and J by 3 bases, and 11 bases separated the two germline ends. The CDR3 extends over 16 amino acids. Germline lookup yields CDR1 MNHEY and CDR2 SMNVEV (reference sequence). The CDR3 DNA reads as TGTGCCAGCAGTTTATCGGGGCAGGGCTACACCGGGGAGCTGTTTTTT. This gives the protein CASSLSGQGYTGELFF.

The genes are TRBV14 and TRBJ2-6; weak D call: TRBD1 (6 bases). Germline V gene lookup returns CDR1 SGHDN and CDR2 FVKESK. With 4 bases removed from V and 2 bases from J, the gap between germline ends came to 9 bases. The CDR3 has 15 amino acids. The CDR3 spells CASSLQGPGANVLTF. CDR3 coding DNA: TGTGCCAGCAGCCTCCAGGGGCCTGGGGCCAACGTCCTGACTTTC.

The V call is TRBV10-3, the J call TRBJ2-7; no clear D gene. Per germline, CDR1 ENHRY and CDR2 SYGVKD. This CDR3 comprises 12 residues. Trimming took off 10 bases at V and 2 bases at J, with 12 bases between the two ends. CDR3 bases: TGTGCCACCAGCACAGTCACCTACGAGCAGTACTTC. Translating gives CATSTVTYEQYF.

V and J are TRBV6-5 and TRBJ1-5; D call uncertain. The CDR3 covers 13 residues. V lost 2 bases to trimming and J lost 5 bases, with 7 bases between them. The V gene's germline CDR1 is MNHEY and CDR2 SVGAGI. The CDR3, as DNA: TGTGCCAGCAGTTACGAGAGCGATCAGCCCCAGCATTTT. Protein product: CASSYESDQPQHF.

This clone was detected only a few times. The chain has TRBV4-1 and TRBJ1-4, with 9 bases lining up with TRBD1. This CDR3 region has 19 residues. Germline V CDR1 and CDR2: MGHRA, YSYEKL. V lost 0 bases, J lost 1 base, and 9 bases stayed unmatched. CDR3 nucleotides: TGCGCCAGCAGCCAAGATCAGGGACAGGGACGGCGAACTAATGAAAAACTGTTTTTT. It yields the protein CASSQDQGQGRRTNEKLFF.

This clone was recorded a few times. The chain recombines TRBV7-9 with TRBJ1-1; 7 positions agree with TRBD1. V lost 5 bases, J lost 11 bases, and 20 bases stayed unmatched. This CDR3 comprises 16 residues. CDR1 and CDR2 from the germline V gene are SEHNR and FQNEAQ (reference sequence). CDR3 loop: CASSLPGTGDRRWAFF. In DNA, the CDR3 is TGTGCCAGCAGCCTCCCCGGCACAGGGGATCGCAGGTGGGCTTTCTTT.

The genes are TRBV29-1 and TRBJ2-5; a weak D match, TRBD2 (5 bases). The CDR3 is 13 residues long. The germline V gene has CDR1 SQVTM and CDR2 ANQGSEA. V was trimmed by 3 bases and J by 4 bases, leaving 12 bases between them. CDR3: CSVDEGRAETQYF. CDR3 in DNA: TGCAGCGTTGATGAGGGTCGCGCAGAGACCCAGTACTTC.

This clone has only a few counts. The chain links TRBV6-5 to TRBJ1-6; 7 positions match TRBD1. CDR3 size: 16 residues. CDR1 MNHEY and CDR2 SVGAGI come from the germline V gene. The V gene end was trimmed by 4 bases and the J gene end by 8 bases; junction bases not matched to a gene: 11. The chain's CDR3 is CASSSPRTGIDSPLHF. CDR3 sequence (DNA): TGTGCCAGCAGTTCCCCCCGGACAGGAATCGATTCACCCCTCCACTTT.

V usage is TRBV10-3 and J usage is TRBJ1-4; D is unclear. Germline V gene data show CDR1 as ENHRY and CDR2 as SYGVKD. V lost 2 bases to trimming and J lost 6 bases, with 4 bases between them. The CDR3 runs to 12 residues. The chain's CDR3 is CAISETDEKLFF. The CDR3 DNA follows: TGTGCCATCAGTGAGACGGATGAAAAACTGTTTTTT.

V is TRBV5-1 and J is TRBJ2-2; no reliable D call. V shed 2 bases and J shed 3 bases, with 8 bases lying between them. The CDR3 loop spans 14 amino acids. Per germline, CDR1 SGHRS and CDR2 YFSETQ. This CDR3 is CASSLDIYTGELFF. The CDR3 DNA sequence: TGCGCCAGCAGCTTAGACATTTACACCGGGGAGCTGTTTTTT. Full variable domain (remainder filled in from reference TRBV5-1 and TRBJ2-2): KAGVTQTPRYLIKTRGQQVTLSCSPISGHRSVSWYQQTPGQGLQFLFEYFSETQRNKGNFPGRFSGRQFSNSRSEMNVSTLELGDSALYLCASSLDIYTGELFFGEGSRLTVL.

This chain connects TRBV2 to TRBJ2-2; 9 positions match TRBD1. The CDR3 is 14 amino acids. Germline CDR1 is SNHLY and CDR2 is FYNNEI. The ends lost 8 bases at V and 5 bases at J; junction bases unmatched: 6. The DNA for the CDR3 is TGTGCCAGCCAAGGGACAGGGTCTACCGGGGAGCTGTTTTTT. This translates into CASQGTGSTGELFF.

The rearrangement uses TRBV4-1 and TRBJ2-3; TRBD2 matches at 13 bases. V shed 7 bases, J shed 12 bases, and the junction held 4 bases outside the gene matches. The germline V gene encodes CDR1 MGHRA and CDR2 YSYEKL. CDR3 length: 12 residues. The CDR3 reads CASTGTSGVQYF. The CDR3 region has the DNA TGCGCCAGCACCGGGACTAGCGGGGTTCAGTATTTT.

This clone has just a few counts. The chain carries TRBV5-4 and TRBJ2-3; D might be TRBD1 (5 bases). In germline, CDR1 is SGHNT, CDR2 YYREEE (reference sequence). Trimming took off 3 bases at V and 0 bases at J, with 11 bases between the two ends. This CDR3 is 15 amino acids long. In nucleotides, the CDR3 is TGTGCCAGCAGCTGGCGACAGTTGAGCACAGATACGCAGTATTTT. It is translated as CASSWRQLSTDTQYF.

This chain connects TRBV11-1 to TRBJ2-5, with D tentatively TRBD2 (6 bases). CDR3 length: 15 residues. The germline gives CDR1 SGHAT, CDR2 FQDESV (reference sequence). V was pared by 4 bases and J by 11 bases, with 23 bases between. The chain's CDR3 is CASSSLGTTSGEQYF. The CDR3 DNA is TGTGCCAGCAGCTCTTTGGGGACGACTTCGGGGGAGCAGTACTTC. Full variable domain (missing parts from reference TRBV11-1 and TRBJ2-5): EAEVAQSPRYKITEKSQAVAFWCDPISGHATLYWYRQILGQGPELLVQFQDESVVDDSQLPKDRFSAERLKGVDSTLKIQPAELGDSAMYLCASSSLGTTSGEQYFGPGTRLLVL.

The gene calls are TRBV6-5 and TRBJ2-7, with 9 positions matching TRBD2. V was clipped by 5 bases and J by 4 bases; unmatched bases: 6. Germline CDR1 and CDR2: MNHEY and SVGAGI. The CDR3 runs 14 residues. The CDR3 here is CASSPIAGAYEQYF. CDR3 coding DNA: TGTGCCAGCAGTCCAATAGCGGGGGCGTACGAGCAGTACTTC.

This chain links TRBV19 with TRBJ2-5; the match to TRBD1 covers 9 bases. This CDR3 contains 19 residues. From germline, CDR1 is LNHDA and CDR2 SQIVND (reference sequence). Losses at the gene ends were 3 bases for V and 2 bases for J; bases not matched to a gene: 16. Written as DNA, the CDR3 is TGTGCCAGTAGTATTCGCGGCAAAACGGGACAGGGAGGTCAAGAGACCCAGTACTTC. Its protein is CASSIRGKTGQGGQETQYF.